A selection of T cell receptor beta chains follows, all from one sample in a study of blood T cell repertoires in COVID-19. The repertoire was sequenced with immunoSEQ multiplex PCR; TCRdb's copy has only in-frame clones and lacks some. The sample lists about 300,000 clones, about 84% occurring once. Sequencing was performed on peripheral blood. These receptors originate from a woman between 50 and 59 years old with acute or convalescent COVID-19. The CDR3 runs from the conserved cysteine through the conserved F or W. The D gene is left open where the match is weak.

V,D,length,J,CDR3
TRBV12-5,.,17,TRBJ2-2,CASGLVLDTGWTGELFF
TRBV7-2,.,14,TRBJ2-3,CASSFGGITDTQYF
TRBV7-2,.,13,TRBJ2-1,CASSFYLGVEQFF
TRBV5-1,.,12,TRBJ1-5,CASSLDGQPQHF
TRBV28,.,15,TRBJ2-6,CASSMGGSGANVLTF
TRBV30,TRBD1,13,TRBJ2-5,CAWTGGPGETQYF
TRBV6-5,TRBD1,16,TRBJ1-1,CASSYSGRTGGTEAFF
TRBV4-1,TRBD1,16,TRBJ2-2,CASSQEQGAVTGELFF
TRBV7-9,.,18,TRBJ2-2,CASPGRTGGVADTGELFF
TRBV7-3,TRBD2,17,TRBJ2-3,CASSSPTSGNPSDTQYF
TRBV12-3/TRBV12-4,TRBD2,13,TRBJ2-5,CASRYGRGWTQYF
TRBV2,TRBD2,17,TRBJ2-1,CASRGLAGGPVGNEQFF
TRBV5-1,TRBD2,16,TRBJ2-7,CASSPRTSGGVYEQYF
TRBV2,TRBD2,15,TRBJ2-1,CASRFSGGTYNEQFF
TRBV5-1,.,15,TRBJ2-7,CASSLVSGSSYEQYF
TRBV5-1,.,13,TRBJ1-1,CASSLAGLSEAFF
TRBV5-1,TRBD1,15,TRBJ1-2,CASTSQGQGTSGYTF
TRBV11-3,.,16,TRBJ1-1,CASSLGGGRKATEAFF
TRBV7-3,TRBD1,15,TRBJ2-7,CASSLGQGVSYEQYF
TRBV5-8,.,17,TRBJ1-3,CASSFTGLSRSGNTIYF
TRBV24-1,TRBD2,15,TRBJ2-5,CATSDAQGGRETQYF
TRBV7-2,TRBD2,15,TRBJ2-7,CASSTTGLASYEQYF
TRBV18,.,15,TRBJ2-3,CASSPPQGWTDTQYF
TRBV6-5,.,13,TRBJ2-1,CASSYSRHNEQFF
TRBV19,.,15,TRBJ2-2,CASSDRHLNTGELFF
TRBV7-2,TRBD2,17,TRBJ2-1,CASSLLGLAGGINEQFF
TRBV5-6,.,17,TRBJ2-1,CASSYRAPFSGHNEQFF
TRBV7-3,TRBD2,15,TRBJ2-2,CASSFLAGNTGELFF
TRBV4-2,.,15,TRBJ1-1,CASSQDGQGNTEAFF
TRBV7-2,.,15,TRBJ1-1,CASSLFLTGNTEAFF
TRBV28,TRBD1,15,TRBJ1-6,CASSARDRLNSPLHF
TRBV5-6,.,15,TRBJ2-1,CASSLYQTTYNEQFF
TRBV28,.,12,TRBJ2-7,CASSHYTTEQYF
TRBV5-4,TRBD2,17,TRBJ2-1,CASSLGERTSGSGEQFF
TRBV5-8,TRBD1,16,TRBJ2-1,CASNSGPGGVYNEQFF
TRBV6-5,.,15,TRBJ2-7,CASSMGGARGYEQYF
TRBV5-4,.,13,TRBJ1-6,CASSLLDNSPLHF
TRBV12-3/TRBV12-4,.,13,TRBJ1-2,CASSLEGVYGYTF
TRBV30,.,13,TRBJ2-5,CAWSVGGSETQYF
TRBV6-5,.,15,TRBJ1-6,CASTRDRDPNSPLHF
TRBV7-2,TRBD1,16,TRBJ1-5,CASSLTGTGGRQPQHF
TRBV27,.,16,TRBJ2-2,CASRISRGPYTGELFF
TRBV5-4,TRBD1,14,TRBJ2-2,CASSSGTGAGELFF
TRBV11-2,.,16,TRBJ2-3,CASSLDWSRVADTQYF
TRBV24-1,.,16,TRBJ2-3,CATSDQSGRSTDTQYF
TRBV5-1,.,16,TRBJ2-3,CASSLGVAASTDTQYF
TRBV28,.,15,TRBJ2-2,CASSPGIWNTGELFF